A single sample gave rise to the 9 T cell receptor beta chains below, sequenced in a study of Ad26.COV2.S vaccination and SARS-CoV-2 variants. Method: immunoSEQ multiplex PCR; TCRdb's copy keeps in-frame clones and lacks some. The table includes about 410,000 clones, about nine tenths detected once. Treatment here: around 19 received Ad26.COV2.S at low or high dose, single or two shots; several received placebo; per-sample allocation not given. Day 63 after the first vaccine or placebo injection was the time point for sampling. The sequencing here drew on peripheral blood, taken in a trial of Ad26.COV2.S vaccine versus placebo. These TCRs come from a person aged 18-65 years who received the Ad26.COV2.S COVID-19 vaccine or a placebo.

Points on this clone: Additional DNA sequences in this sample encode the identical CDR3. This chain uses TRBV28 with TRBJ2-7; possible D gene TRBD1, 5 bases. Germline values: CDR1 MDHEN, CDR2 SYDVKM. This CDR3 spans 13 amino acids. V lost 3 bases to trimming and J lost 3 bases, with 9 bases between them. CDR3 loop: CASSLGQSYEQYF. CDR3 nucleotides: TGTGCCAGCAGTTTGGGGCAGAGCTACGAGCAGTACTTC.

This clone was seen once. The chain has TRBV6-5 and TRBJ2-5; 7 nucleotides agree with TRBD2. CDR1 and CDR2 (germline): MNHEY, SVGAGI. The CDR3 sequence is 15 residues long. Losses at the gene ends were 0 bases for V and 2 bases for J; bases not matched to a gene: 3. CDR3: CASSYSTGGQETQYF. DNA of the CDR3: TGTGCCAGCAGTTACTCGACGGGGGGACAAGAGACCCAGTACTTC.

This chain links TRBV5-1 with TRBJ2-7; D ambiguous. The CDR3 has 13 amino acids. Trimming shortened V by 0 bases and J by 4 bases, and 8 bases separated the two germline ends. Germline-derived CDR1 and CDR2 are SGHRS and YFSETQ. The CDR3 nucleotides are TGCGCCAGCAGCTTGGGCAAAGCTTACGAGCAGTACTTC. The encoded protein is CASSLGKAYEQYF.

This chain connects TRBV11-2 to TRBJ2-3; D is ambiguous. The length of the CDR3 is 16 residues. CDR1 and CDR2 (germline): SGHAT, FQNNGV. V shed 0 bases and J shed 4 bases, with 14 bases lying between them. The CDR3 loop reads CASSLEVALRSDTQYF. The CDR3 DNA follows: TGTGCCAGCAGCTTAGAGGTGGCTTTAAGGTCAGATACGCAGTATTTT. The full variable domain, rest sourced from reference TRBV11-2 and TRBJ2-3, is EAGVAQSPRYKIIEKRQSVAFWCNPISGHATLYWYQQILGQGPKLLIQFQNNGVVDDSQLPKDRFSAERLKGVDSTLKIQPAKLEDSAVYLCASSLEVALRSDTQYFGPGTRLTVL.

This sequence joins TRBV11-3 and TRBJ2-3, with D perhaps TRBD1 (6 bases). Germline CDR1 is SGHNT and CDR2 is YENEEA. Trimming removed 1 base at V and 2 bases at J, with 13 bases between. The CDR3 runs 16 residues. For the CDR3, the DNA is TGTGCCAGCAGCTTAGGATCAGGGGCCCACACAGATACGCAGTATTTT. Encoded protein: CASSLGSGAHTDTQYF.

The CDR3 here is CASRTTGTNEKLFF. The CDR3 DNA sequence: TGTGCCAGTAGGACGACAGGGACTAATGAAAAACTGTTTTTT. The chain carries TRBV19 and TRBJ1-4; TRBD1 agrees at 7 bases. CDR3 length: 14 residues. Germline V CDR1 and CDR2: LNHDA, SQIVND (reference sequence). V trimming: 6 bases; J trimming: 2 bases; junction bases outside the gene matches: 3. Based on the CDR3 plus reference TRBV19 and TRBJ1-4, the full variable domain is DGGITQSPKYLFRKEGQNVTLSCEQNLNHDAMYWYRQDPGQGLRLIYYSQIVNDFQKGDIAEGYSVSREKKESFPLTVTSAQKNPTAFYLCASRTTGTNEKLFFGSGTQLSVL.

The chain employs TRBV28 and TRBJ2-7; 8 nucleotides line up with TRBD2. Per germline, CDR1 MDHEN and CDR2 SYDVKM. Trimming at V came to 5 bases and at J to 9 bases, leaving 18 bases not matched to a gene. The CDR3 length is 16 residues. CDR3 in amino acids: CASSRATVGLGKGQYF. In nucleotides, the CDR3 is TGTGCCAGCAGTCGAGCCACTGTGGGACTAGGAAAGGGGCAGTACTTC.

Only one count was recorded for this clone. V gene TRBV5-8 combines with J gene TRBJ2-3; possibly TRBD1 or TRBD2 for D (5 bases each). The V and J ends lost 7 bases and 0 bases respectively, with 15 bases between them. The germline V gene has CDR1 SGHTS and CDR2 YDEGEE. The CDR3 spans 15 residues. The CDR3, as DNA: TGTGCCAGCGGGACGGGGCAGACTAGCACAGATACGCAGTATTTT. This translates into CASGTGQTSTDTQYF.

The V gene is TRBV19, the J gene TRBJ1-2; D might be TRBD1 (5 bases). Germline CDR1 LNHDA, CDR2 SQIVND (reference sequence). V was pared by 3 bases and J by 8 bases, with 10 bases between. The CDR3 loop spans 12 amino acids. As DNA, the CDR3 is TGTGCCAGTAGTATTTCAGGGCGCGGCTACACCTTC. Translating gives CASSISGRGYTF.